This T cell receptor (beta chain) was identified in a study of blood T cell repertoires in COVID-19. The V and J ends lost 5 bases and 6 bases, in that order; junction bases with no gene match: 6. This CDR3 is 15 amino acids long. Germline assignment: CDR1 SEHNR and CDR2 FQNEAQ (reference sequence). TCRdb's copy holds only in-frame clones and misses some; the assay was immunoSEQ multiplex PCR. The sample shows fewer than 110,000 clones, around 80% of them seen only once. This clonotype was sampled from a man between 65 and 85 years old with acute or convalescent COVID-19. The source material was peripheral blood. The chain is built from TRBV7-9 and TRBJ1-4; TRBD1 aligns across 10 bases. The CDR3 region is CASSPRQGAYEKLFF. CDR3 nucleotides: TGTGCCAGCAGCCCCCGACAGGGGGCTTATGAAAAACTGTTTTTT. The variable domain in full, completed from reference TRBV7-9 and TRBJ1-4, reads DTGVSQNPRHKITKRGQNVTFRCDPISEHNRLYWYRQTLGQGPEFLTYFQNEAQLEKSRLLSDRFSAERPKGSFSTLEIQRTEQGDSAMYLCASSPRQGAYEKLFFGSGTQLSVL.